This is a list of T cell receptor beta chains from one sample in a study of T cells in Graves' hyperthyroidism and ophthalmopathy. Via MiXCR, TCRdb re-called the multiplex PCR reads, giving one row per CDR3 protein. The sample has about 59,000 distinct CDR3 sequences; about 57% are singletons. The specimen sequenced was blood. The receptors were gathered from a woman aged 55-69 years with Graves' ophthalmopathy. Each CDR3 is given with its conserved first and last residue. The D gene is left open where the match is weak. Some rows have no size entry. The others give once, few or many, or a class for an expanded clone.

V: TRBV9
D: NA
J: TRBJ1-1
size: once
length: 13
DNA: TGTGCCAGCAGCGTAGGGATAGGGGCTGAAGCTTTCTTT
CDR3: CASSVGIGAEAFF

V: TRBV2
D: TRBD2
J: TRBJ2-3
size: NA
length: 15
DNA: TGTGCCAGCACCCAGCGGGAGGGCCTATCAGATACGCAGTATTTT
CDR3: CASTQREGLSDTQYF

V: TRBV20-1
D: NA
J: TRBJ1-5
size: NA
length: 13
DNA: TGCAGTGCCATTAGTGACCCAACCGACCCCGAGCATTTT
CDR3: CSAISDPTDPEHF

V: TRBV5-6
D: NA
J: TRBJ2-7
size: NA
length: 14
DNA: TGTGTCAGCAGCTCCTGGACATTCGCCTACGAGCAGTACTTC
CDR3: CVSSSWTFAYEQYF

V: TRBV7-9
D: NA
J: TRBJ2-7
size: many
length: 15
DNA: TGTGCCAGCAGCTTAGTTCTGGCCAGATCCTACGAGCAGTACTTC
CDR3: CASSLVLARSYEQYF

V: TRBV1
D: NA
J: TRBJ2-7
size: many
length: 14
DNA: TGCACCAGCAGCCCAGGGGACAGGGCCTACGAGCAGTACTTC
CDR3: CTSSPGDRAYEQYF

V: TRBV6-2/TRBV6-3
D: NA
J: TRBJ2-7
size: NA
length: 13
DNA: TGTGCCTGCAGTTATAGTGGCTCCTACGAGCAGTACTTC
CDR3: CACSYSGSYEQYF

V: TRBV24-1
D: TRBD2
J: TRBJ2-3
size: NA
length: 18
DNA: TGTGCCACCAGGGATCTAGCGGGGGGCCTGTATCGCACAGATACGCAGTATTTT
CDR3: CATRDLAGGLYRTDTQYF

V: TRBV7-9
D: TRBD1
J: TRBJ2-2
size: NA
length: 15
DNA: TGTGCCAGCAGTCGACAGGGAGTAAACACCGGGGAGCTGTTTTTT
CDR3: CASSRQGVNTGELFF

V: TRBV9
D: NA
J: TRBJ1-1
size: many
length: 15
DNA: TGTGCCAGCAGCGTGGGGTGGGGGGTCGACACTGAAGCTTTCTTT
CDR3: CASSVGWGVDTEAFF